This T cell receptor beta chain was found in a study of cytotoxic CD8 clonotypes in ibrutinib-treated CLL. V lost 4 bases and J lost 6, with 12 bases in between. The CDR3 loop spans 13 amino acids. Germline V CDR1 and CDR2: MNHEY, SVGAGI. This clone was counted a single time. Repertoires were generated with immunoSEQ multiplex PCR, while TCRdb's copy carries only in-frame clones and drops some. Counted here are 200,000 to 250,000 clones, roughly 77% occurring once; the ten biggest clones make up approximately 6%. The V and J genes are TRBV6-5 and TRBJ1-1; D is uncertain. The sample here was PBMCs, taken after 12 months of ibrutinib treatment. The clonotype originates from a human donor with chronic lymphocytic leukemia. The CDR3 sequence: CASSLQPGAEAFF. CDR3 sequence (DNA): TGTGCCAGCAGTTTACAGCCGGGAGCTGAAGCTTTCTTT.